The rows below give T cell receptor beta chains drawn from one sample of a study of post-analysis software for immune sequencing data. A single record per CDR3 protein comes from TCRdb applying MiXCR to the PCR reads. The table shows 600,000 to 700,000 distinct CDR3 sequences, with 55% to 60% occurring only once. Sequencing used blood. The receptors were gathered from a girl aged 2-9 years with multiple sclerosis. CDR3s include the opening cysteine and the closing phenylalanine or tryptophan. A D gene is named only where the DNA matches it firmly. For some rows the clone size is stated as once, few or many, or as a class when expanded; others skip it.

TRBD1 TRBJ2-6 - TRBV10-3 TGTGCCATCCCAGCGATGGGACAGGGAGGGGCTGGGGCCAACGTCCTGACTTTC CAIPAMGQGGAGANVLTF
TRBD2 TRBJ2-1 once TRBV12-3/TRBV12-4 TGTGCCAGCAGTTTCGATCGGGGGGGGCCGTGGTACAATGAGCAGTTCTTC CASSFDRGGPWYNEQFF
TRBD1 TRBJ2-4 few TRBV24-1 TGTGCCACCAGTGGACACCGGGACAGGGGGCTGGACATTCAGTACTTC CATSGHRDRGLDIQYF
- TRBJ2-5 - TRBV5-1 TGCGCCAGCAGCTTGACATCACGGGGCCAAGAGACCCAGTACTTC CASSLTSRGQETQYF
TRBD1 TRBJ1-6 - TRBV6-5 TGTGCCAGCAGGAAAAATACAGGGGAGGGTAATTCACCCCTCCACTTT CASRKNTGEGNSPLHF
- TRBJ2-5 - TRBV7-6 TGTGCCAGCAGCTTTCGACTAGGGAGTAGAGAGACCCAGTACTTC CASSFRLGSRETQYF
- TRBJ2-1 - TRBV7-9 TGTGCCAGCAGCCAATGGTCAATTTACAATGAGCAGTTCTTC CASSQWSIYNEQFF
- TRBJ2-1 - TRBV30 TGTGCCTGGAGTGTACTGTCTAATGCGCAGTTCTTC CAWSVLSNAQFF
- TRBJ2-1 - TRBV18 TGTGCCAGCTCACCACAAGGCAGGGACAATGAGCAGTTCTTC CASSPQGRDNEQFF
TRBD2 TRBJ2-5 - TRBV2 TGTGCCAGGAGACTAGCGGGGCAAGAGACCCAGTACTTC CARRLAGQETQYF
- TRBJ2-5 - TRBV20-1 TGCAGCGGGCTGGCCTCCCAAGAGACCCAGTACTTC CSGLASQETQYF
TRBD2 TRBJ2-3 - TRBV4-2 TGTGCCAGCAGCCAGGGTAGCGGGGGGGTCGCAGATACGCAGTATTTT CASSQGSGGVADTQYF
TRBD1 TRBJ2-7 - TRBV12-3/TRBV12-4 TGTGCCAGCAGTTCCCGACAGGGGGCCTCCTGCGAGCAGTACTTC CASSSRQGASCEQYF
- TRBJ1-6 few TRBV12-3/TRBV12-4 TGTGCCAGCAGTAGAGACAGGAGGTCAAGGTCCTATAATTCACCCCTCCACTTT CASSRDRRSRSYNSPLHF
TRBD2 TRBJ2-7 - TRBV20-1 TGCAGTGCTTCCGGACTAGCGGGAGGTATCCACGAGCAGTACTTC CSASGLAGGIHEQYF
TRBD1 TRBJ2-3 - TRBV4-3 TGCGCCAGCAGCGACGGTCGCAACAGGGGGACGCAGTATTTT CASSDGRNRGTQYF
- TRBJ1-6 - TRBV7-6 TGTGCCAGCAGCTTAGAGGGAGAGAATTCACCCCTCCACTTT CASSLEGENSPLHF
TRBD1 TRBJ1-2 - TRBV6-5 TGTGCCAGCCTCGGCGTGGACAGGGGGAGGGGCTATGGCTACACCTTC CASLGVDRGRGYGYTF
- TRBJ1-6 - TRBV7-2 TGTGCCAGCAGCTTAAGAGTGGGAGGAGTTTCGGGATCACCCCACCACTTT CASSLRVGGVSGSPHHF
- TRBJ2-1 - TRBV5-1 TGCGCCAGCAGCCTAGGCGGTGGGGGTGGAGTCCATGAGCAGTTCTTC CASSLGGGGGVHEQFF
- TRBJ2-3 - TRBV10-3 TGTGCCATCAGTGAGGCCCGGGACACAGATACGCAGTATTTT CAISEARDTDTQYF
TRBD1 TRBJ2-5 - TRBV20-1 TGCAGTGCTAGATCCGGGACAGCCCAAGAGACCCAGTACTTC CSARSGTAQETQYF
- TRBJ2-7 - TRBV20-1 TGCAGTGCTAGATTTCCAGCTTCCTACGAGCAGTACTTC CSARFPASYEQYF
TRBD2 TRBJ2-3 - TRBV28 TGTGCCAGCAGCCCGACTAGCAAGTCGACAGATACGCAGTATTTT CASSPTSKSTDTQYF
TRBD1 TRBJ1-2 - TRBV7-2 TGTGCCAGCATCGGACAGGGGCGAGGCTATGGCTACACCTTC CASIGQGRGYGYTF
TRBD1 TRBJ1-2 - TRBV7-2 TGTGCCAGCAGCTTGGGACAGCTAACTAACTATGGCTACACCTTC CASSLGQLTNYGYTF
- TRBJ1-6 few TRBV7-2 TGTGCCAGCAGCTTGGGTGAATCACCCCTCCACTTT CASSLGESPLHF
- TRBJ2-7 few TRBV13 TGTGCCAGCAGCACCAACAGGGTTGGGGAGCAGTACTTC CASSTNRVGEQYF
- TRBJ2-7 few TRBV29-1 TGCAGCGTCAAACAGGGTTCCCCCTACGAGCAGTACTTC CSVKQGSPYEQYF
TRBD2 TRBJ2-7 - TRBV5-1 TGCGCCAGCAGCTTGGGGGCTAGCGGGAGGACAGCCGAGCAGTACTTC CASSLGASGRTAEQYF
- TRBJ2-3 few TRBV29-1 TGCAGCGTCCTGAAGGGGGGTACGCAGTATTTT CSVLKGGTQYF
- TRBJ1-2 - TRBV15 TGTGCCACCAGCGGCGAGGGACCCTATGGCTACACCTTC CATSGEGPYGYTF
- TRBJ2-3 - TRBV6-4 TGTGCCAGCAGTGACTCCTTGGTCCCTAGGAGCACAGATACGCAGTATTTT CASSDSLVPRSTDTQYF
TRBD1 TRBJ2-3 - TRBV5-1 TGCGCCAGCAGCTTGGGTGAAGGGACAGGGCGCACAGATACGCAGTATTTT CASSLGEGTGRTDTQYF
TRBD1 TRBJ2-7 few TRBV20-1 TGCAGTGCTAGGGACAGGGGGCGAGTATACGAGCAGTACTTC CSARDRGRVYEQYF
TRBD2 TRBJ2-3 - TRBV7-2 TGTGCCAGCAGCTTAGTAAGCGGGGGGGTCGAGTGGGATACGCAGTATTTT CASSLVSGGVEWDTQYF
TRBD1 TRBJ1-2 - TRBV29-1 TGCAGCGTGATGAAGGGACAGGGCTTGGGCTACACCTTC CSVMKGQGLGYTF
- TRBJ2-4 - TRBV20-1 TGCAGTGCTGACCTCGGGACCGAAAACATTCAGTACTTC CSADLGTENIQYF
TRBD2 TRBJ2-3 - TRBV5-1 TGCGCCAGCAGGCAGCGGGGGGGCCCGGGAGTCACAGATACGCAGTATTTT CASRQRGGPGVTDTQYF
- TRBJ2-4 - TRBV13 TGTGCCAGCAGCCGACAAGTCAAAAACATTCAGTACTTC CASSRQVKNIQYF
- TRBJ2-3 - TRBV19 TGTGCCAGTAGCCACCTGACTCTCCACACAGATACGCAGTATTTT CASSHLTLHTDTQYF
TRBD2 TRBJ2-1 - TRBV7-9 TGTGCCAGCGGAGGAATAGCGGGGGGGCCCAGCTCCTACAATGAGCAGTTCTTC CASGGIAGGPSSYNEQFF
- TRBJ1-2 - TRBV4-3 TGCGCCAGCAGCCAAGGAGACAGACTCTATGGCTACACCTTC CASSQGDRLYGYTF
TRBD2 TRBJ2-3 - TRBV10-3 TGTGCCATCAGTCGACTAGCGGAGGTCGGTACGCAGTATTTT CAISRLAEVGTQYF
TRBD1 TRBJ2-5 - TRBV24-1 TGTGCCACCAGTGATCCGGGACAGGGGGAACAAGAGACCCAGTACTTC CATSDPGQGEQETQYF
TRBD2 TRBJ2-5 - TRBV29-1 TGCAGCGTTGAACGGCGGGGGGGGCCGGAGACCCAGTACTTC CSVERRGGPETQYF